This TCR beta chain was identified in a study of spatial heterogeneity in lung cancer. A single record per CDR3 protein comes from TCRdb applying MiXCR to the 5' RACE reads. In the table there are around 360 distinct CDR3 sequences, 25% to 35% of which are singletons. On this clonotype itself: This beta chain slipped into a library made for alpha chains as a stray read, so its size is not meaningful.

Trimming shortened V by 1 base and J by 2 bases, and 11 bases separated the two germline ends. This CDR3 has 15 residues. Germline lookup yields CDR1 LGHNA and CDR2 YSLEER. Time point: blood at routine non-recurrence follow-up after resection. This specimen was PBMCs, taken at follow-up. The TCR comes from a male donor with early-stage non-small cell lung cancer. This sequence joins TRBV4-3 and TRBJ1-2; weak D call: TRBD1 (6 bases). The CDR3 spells CASSQARGANYGYTF. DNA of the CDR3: TGCGCCAGCAGCCAAGCGAGGGGGGCGAACTATGGCTACACCTTC.